The 21 T cell receptor beta chains below come from one sample, sequenced in a study of blood T cell repertoires in COVID-19. TCRdb's table, derived via immunoSEQ multiplex PCR, lists solely in-frame clones and lacks some. In the table there are about 160,000 clones, approximately 90% of which are singletons. Specimen: peripheral blood. These TCRs come from a woman aged 70-85 years with COVID-19, enrolled during active disease.

The genes are TRBV3-1 (or the pseudogene TRBV3-2) and TRBJ2-2, with 10 positions matching TRBD2. This CDR3 is 18 amino acids long. Germline V gives CDR1 LGHDT, CDR2 YNNKEL (reference sequence). V was clipped by 4 bases and J by 5 bases; unmatched bases: 13. CDR3 bases: TGTGCCAGCAGCCGAGGAAGCGGGGGGGCCGGTGAGACCGGGGAGCTGTTTTTT. Protein: CASSRGSGGAGETGELFF.

The chain is built from TRBV29-1 and TRBJ1-1, with TRBD1 identical over 7 bases. Per germline, CDR1 SQVTM and CDR2 ANQGSEA. CDR3 length equals 14 residues. V was pared by 6 bases and J by 0 bases, with 7 bases of the junction left unmatched. The chain's CDR3 is CSVDRAPLNTEAFF. CDR3 bases: TGCAGCGTCGACAGGGCCCCATTGAACACTGAAGCTTTCTTT.

The chain couples TRBV5-1 to TRBJ1-6; D not resolved. Germline CDR1 reads SGHRS; CDR2 reads YFSETQ. The CDR3 spans 19 residues. V gave up 4 bases and J gave up 8 bases, with 28 bases separating them. The DNA for the CDR3 is TGCGCCAGCAGCGCACTAGAGAGAGGTTCCACGCTCGTTCATTCACCCCTCCACTTT. It encodes CASSALERGSTLVHSPLHF.

This chain connects TRBV6-6 to TRBJ1-3; weak D call: TRBD1 (6 bases). V was clipped by 10 bases and J by 3 bases, with 10 bases between them. There are 12 residues in the CDR3. Germline V CDR1 and CDR2: MNHNY, SVGAGI (reference sequence). Here the CDR3 reads CAISGDGNTIYF. For the CDR3, the DNA is TGTGCCATCTCAGGGGATGGAAACACCATATATTTT.

The CDR3 protein is CASSEAQGLGSPLHF. The CDR3 region has the DNA TGTGCCAGCAGTGAAGCGCAGGGTTTGGGTTCACCCCTCCACTTT. This chain uses TRBV2 with TRBJ1-6; D may be TRBD1 (5 bases). V lost 0 bases, J lost 9 bases, and 12 bases lay in between. The CDR3 runs 15 residues. The germline V gene has CDR1 SNHLY and CDR2 FYNNEI.

Worth noting for this clone: At one of its ends the junction is not consistent with the germline gene, which may arise from a read error. V gene TRBV3-1 (or the pseudogene TRBV3-2) combines with J gene TRBJ2-7, with a possible D match to TRBD1 (6 bases). From germline, CDR1 is LGHDT and CDR2 YNNKEL (reference sequence). This CDR3 comprises 15 residues. The DNA of the CDR3 is TGTGCCAGCAGCCAAGGGGGACAAACTCCCTACGAGCGGTACTTC. Translated, it gives CASSQGGQTPYERYF.

The chain links TRBV4-2 to TRBJ1-1; TRBD1 is a possible D gene (6 bases). Germline lookup yields CDR1 LGHNA and CDR2 YNFKEQ. The V end was cut by 2 bases, the J end by 3 bases, with 10 bases between. The CDR3 runs 14 residues. CDR3 sequence: CASSQPRGYTEAFF. CDR3 sequence (DNA): TGTGCCAGCAGCCAACCCAGGGGATACACTGAAGCTTTCTTT.

The V gene is TRBV10-3, the J gene TRBJ1-1; 7 nucleotides agree with TRBD1. The CDR3 runs to 14 residues. Germline V gene data show CDR1 as ENHRY and CDR2 as SYGVKD. The J segment lost 1 base and the V segment lost 6 bases, leaving 5 bases of the junction unmatched. The DNA for the CDR3 is TGTGCCATCAGGGGGGACAGCCAGAACACTGAAGCTTTCTTT. Amino acid sequence: CAIRGDSQNTEAFF.

The V call is TRBV10-3, the J call TRBJ1-1; a weak D match, TRBD1 (6 bases). The CDR3 consists of 15 residues. Germline assignment: CDR1 ENHRY and CDR2 SYGVKD. V lost 2 bases and J 4 bases, leaving 14 bases between the germline ends. CDR3 sequence reads: CAISEGLGGSTEAFF. Written as DNA, the CDR3 is TGTGCCATCAGTGAGGGACTAGGGGGGAGCACTGAAGCTTTCTTT.

This clone was seen once. This chain links TRBV29-1 with TRBJ1-1; tentatively, D is TRBD1 (6 bases). V lost 3 bases to trimming and J lost 10 bases, with 18 bases between them. Germline V gene sequence: CDR1 SQVTM, CDR2 ANQGSEA. The CDR3 spans 13 residues. CDR3 nucleotide sequence: TGCAGCGTTGATGGGCAGGGGCCCGACGCAGCTTTCTTT. It encodes CSVDGQGPDAAFF.

This chain connects TRBV5-1 to TRBJ2-3, with 9 bases that match TRBD2. V gave up 4 bases and J gave up 2 bases; unmatched junction bases: 8. CDR1 SGHRS and CDR2 YFSETQ come from the germline V gene. This CDR3 comprises 16 residues. CDR3 nucleotide sequence: TGCGCCAGCAGCGAAAGAGCGGGGGGCCTCACAGATACGCAGTATTTT. Translating gives CASSERAGGLTDTQYF.

The chain combines TRBV6-1 with TRBJ1-2; the D gene is possibly TRBD1 (5 bases). Germline V gives CDR1 MNHNS, CDR2 SASEGT. V was cut by 5 bases and J by 3 bases, with 7 bases left in between. The CDR3 is made up of 12 amino acids. The CDR3 region has the DNA TGTGCCAGCAGTTTCAGGGACTATGGCTACACCTTC. It codes for CASSFRDYGYTF.

The chain joins TRBV2 to TRBJ1-4, with 9 positions matching TRBD1. CDR1 SNHLY and CDR2 FYNNEI come from the germline V gene. The CDR3 loop spans 13 amino acids. V was clipped by 7 bases and J by 7 bases; unmatched bases: 4. The CDR3 DNA is TGTGCCAGCAAAGGGACAGGGAGTGAAAAACTGTTTTTT. It specifies CASKGTGSEKLFF. Combining the CDR3 with reference TRBV2 and TRBJ1-4 gives the whole variable domain EPEVTQTPSHQVTQMGQEVILRCVPISNHLYFYWYRQILGQKVEFLVSFYNNEISEKSEIFDDQFSVERPDGSNFTLKIRSTKLEDSAMYFCASKGTGSEKLFFGSGTQLSVL.

The chain uses TRBV25-1 and TRBJ2-5, with 14 bases identical to TRBD2. V gave up 4 bases and J gave up 1 base; unmatched junction bases: 5. CDR1 is MGHDK, CDR2 SYGVNS, per germline. There are 17 residues in the CDR3. The CDR3 reads CASSGGLAGVPQETQYF. In DNA form, the CDR3 reads TGTGCCAGCAGTGGGGGACTAGCGGGGGTACCCCAAGAGACCCAGTACTTC. Combining the CDR3 with reference TRBV25-1 and TRBJ2-5 gives the whole variable domain EADIYQTPRYLVIGTGKKITLECSQTMGHDKMYWYQQDPGMELHLIHYSYGVNSTEKGDLSSESTVSRIRTEHFPLTLESARPSHTSQYLCASSGGLAGVPQETQYFGPGTRLLVL.

V is TRBV5-8 and J is TRBJ1-2; TRBD1 matches 7 bases. The CDR3 sequence is 15 residues long. Germline CDR1 reads SGHTS; CDR2 reads YDEGEE. The trim removed 1 base at V and 3 bases at J, leaving 6 bases unmatched. DNA of the CDR3: TGTGCCAGCAGCTTGCTGGCAGGGGGTGACTATGGCTACACCTTC. Its protein is CASSLLAGGDYGYTF.

The V and J genes are TRBV27 and TRBJ1-1, with D possibly matching TRBD1 (6 bases). The V and J ends lost 8 bases and 4 bases respectively, with 14 bases between them. CDR3 length: 13 amino acids. The germline V gene has CDR1 MNHEY and CDR2 SMNVEV (reference sequence). The CDR3 DNA reads as TGTGCCAGCCAGTCAGGGGCACTCACTGAAGCTTTCTTT. This encodes CASQSGALTEAFF.

V gene TRBV28 combines with J gene TRBJ2-2, with D possibly being TRBD2 (6 bases). The CDR3 loop spans 16 amino acids. The germline gives CDR1 MDHEN, CDR2 SYDVKM. The V end was cut by 2 bases, the J end by 3 bases, with 13 bases between. The DNA of the CDR3 is TGTGCCAGCAGTTTAATGGAGCGGGTGTACACCGGGGAGCTGTTTTTT. Translated: CASSLMERVYTGELFF.

V usage is TRBV28 and J usage is TRBJ1-3; TRBD1 matches 7 bases. This CDR3 region has 17 residues. Germline V gene lookup returns CDR1 MDHEN and CDR2 SYDVKM. Unmatched junction bases numbered 11, after V lost 6 bases and J lost 0 bases. The CDR3 is CASSHGGTASSGNTIYF. CDR3 in DNA: TGTGCCAGCAGCCATGGAGGGACAGCCAGCTCTGGAAACACCATATATTTT.

The V and J genes are TRBV10-3 and TRBJ1-5, with TRBD1 as a possible D gene (5 bases). Trimming took 6 bases from V and 5 from J, leaving 11 bases between them. The CDR3 runs 13 residues. Germline CDR1 and CDR2: ENHRY and SYGVKD. The CDR3 DNA sequence: TGTGCCATCAGGCAGGGCCTTGATCAGCCCCAGCATTTT. Translating it yields CAIRQGLDQPQHF.

This sequence joins TRBV3-1 (or the pseudogene TRBV3-2) and TRBJ1-5; 7 bases fit TRBD1. The CDR3 is 13 residues long. Germline trimming cut 6 bases from V and 9 bases from J; bases unmatched to any gene: 8. Germline CDR1 and CDR2: LGHDT and YNNKEL (reference sequence). The CDR3 nucleotides read TGTGCCAGCAGTCCAGGGGGATTCGGGCCCCAGCATTTT. It codes for CASSPGGFGPQHF.

The chain is built from TRBV27 and TRBJ1-6; TRBD1 matches at 9 bases. There are 17 residues in the CDR3. Per the germline V gene, CDR1 is MNHEY and CDR2 is SMNVEV (reference sequence). Trimming at V came to 1 base and at J to 6 bases, leaving 7 bases not matched to a gene. For the CDR3, the DNA is TGTGCCAGCAGTTTATACGGACCGACAGGGGGTAATTCACCCCTCCACTTT. It yields the protein CASSLYGPTGGNSPLHF.